A single sample is the source of the 15 T cell receptor beta chains below, sequenced in a study of blood T cell repertoires in COVID-19. Libraries were prepared by immunoSEQ multiplex PCR; TCRdb keeps only in-frame clonotypes and omits some of them. The sample comprises around 120,000 clones, around 88% of which are singletons, and 5.5% to 6% rests with the top ten. The sequencing input was peripheral blood. The source is a man at least 80 years old with active or convalescent COVID-19.

This clone was observed once. The chain combines TRBV6-5 with TRBJ1-1, with D possibly being TRBD1 (6 bases). With 0 bases removed from V and 6 bases from J, the gap between germline ends came to 14 bases. The CDR3 length is 15 residues. Germline V gene data show CDR1 as MNHEY and CDR2 as SVGAGI. The CDR3 region has the DNA TGTGCCAGCAGTTACTCGGGGGGGGCGCGGGCTGAAGCTTTCTTT. Translating gives CASSYSGGARAEAFF.

The chain joins TRBV24-1 to TRBJ2-1; 8 positions match TRBD2. The germline V gene has CDR1 KGHDR and CDR2 SFDVKD. Trimming removed 6 bases from V and 5 bases from J; junction bases left unmatched: 5. This CDR3 comprises 14 residues. CDR3: CATSSGGLNNEQFF. The CDR3 region has the DNA TGTGCCACCAGTAGCGGGGGCCTTAACAATGAGCAGTTCTTC.

The chain has TRBV7-9 and TRBJ1-2; 9 bases match TRBD1. CDR1 and CDR2 (germline): SEHNR, FQNEAQ (reference sequence). CDR3 length: 14 residues. V dropped 5 bases and J dropped 8; count of bases not matched to a gene: 9. The CDR3 reads CASSDPGTGFGYTF. As DNA, the CDR3 is TGTGCCAGCAGCGATCCCGGGACAGGGTTCGGCTACACCTTC.

This chain links TRBV18 with TRBJ2-2; TRBD1 matches at 9 bases. V trimming: 2 bases; J trimming: 2 bases; junction bases outside the gene matches: 3. The germline gives CDR1 KGHSH, CDR2 LQKENI. The CDR3 has 16 amino acids. Written as DNA, the CDR3 is TGTGCCAGCTCACCAGAGGGACAGGGAAACACCGGGGAGCTGTTTTTT. This codes for CASSPEGQGNTGELFF.

This clone appeared a few times. The chain is built from TRBV19 and TRBJ2-7; 14 nucleotides align to TRBD2. The CDR3 sequence is 14 residues long. V shed 6 bases and J 3 bases; nucleotides not matched to a gene: 1. Germline loops: CDR1 LNHDA, CDR2 SQIVND (reference sequence). The CDR3 nucleotides are TGTGCCAGTAGGACTAGCGGGGGGGTCTACGAGCAGTACTTC. Translating it yields CASRTSGGVYEQYF.

The chain carries TRBV28 and TRBJ2-2, with 8 positions matching TRBD1. The CDR3 has 15 amino acids. The ends lost 3 bases at V and 4 bases at J; junction bases unmatched: 4. The germline V gene has CDR1 MDHEN and CDR2 SYDVKM. The CDR3 nucleotides are TGTGCCAGCAGTTTCGAGACAGGGGTCACCGGGGAGCTGTTTTTT. Protein: CASSFETGVTGELFF. The full variable domain, its missing parts supplied by reference TRBV28 and TRBJ2-2, is DVKVTQSSRYLVKRTGEKVFLECVQDMDHENMFWYRQDPGLGLRLIYFSYDVKMKEKGDIPEGYSVSREKKERFSLILESASTNQTSMYLCASSFETGVTGELFFGEGSRLTVL.

The CDR3 DNA sequence: TGTGCCAGCAGCCTAGACAGGGACGAGCAGTACTTC. Amino acid sequence: CASSLDRDEQYF. The V and J genes are TRBV4-2 and TRBJ2-7, with TRBD1 matching over 7 bases. Germline-derived CDR1 and CDR2 are LGHNA and YNFKEQ. Unmatched junction bases numbered 2, after V lost 4 bases and J lost 5 bases. This CDR3 is built from 12 residues.

The V and J genes are TRBV5-1 and TRBJ2-7, with TRBD2 identical over 9 bases. Losses at the gene ends were 0 bases for V and 4 bases for J; bases not matched to a gene: 5. Germline CDR1 and CDR2: SGHRS and YFSETQ. CDR3 length: 15 residues. CDR3 loop: CASSLGATSGYEQYF. CDR3 bases: TGCGCCAGCAGCTTGGGTGCGACTAGCGGATACGAGCAGTACTTC.

This clone occurred once. The chain joins TRBV28 to TRBJ2-7; D gene uncertain. With 8 bases removed from V and 0 bases from J, the gap between germline ends came to 8 bases. CDR1 and CDR2 (germline): MDHEN, SYDVKM. The CDR3 consists of 12 residues. As DNA, the CDR3 is TGTGCCAGCTTGCGGAGCTCCTACGAGCAGTACTTC. It translates to CASLRSSYEQYF.

The J gene is TRBJ2-3, the V gene TRBV5-6, with TRBD2 matching over 8 bases. Germline V CDR1 and CDR2: SGHDT, YYEEEE. The J segment lost 2 bases and the V segment lost 0 bases, leaving 8 bases of the junction unmatched. The CDR3 covers 17 residues. The DNA of the CDR3 is TGTGCCAGCAGCTTGGCGCTAGCGGGCAAGGTCACAGATACGCAGTATTTT. It codes for CASSLALAGKVTDTQYF. The whole variable domain, filled in from reference TRBV5-6 and TRBJ2-3, reads DAGVTQSPTHLIKTRGQQVTLRCSPKSGHDTVSWYQQALGQGPQFIFQYYEEEERQRGNFPDRFSGHQFPNYSSELNVNALLLGDSALYLCASSLALAGKVTDTQYFGPGTRLTVL.

This chain connects TRBV18 to TRBJ1-1; D remains ambiguous. The CDR3 consists of 15 residues. Germline assignment: CDR1 KGHSH and CDR2 LQKENI. V lost 2 bases to trimming and J lost 1 base, with 11 bases between them. The CDR3 DNA reads TGTGCCAGCTCACCATCGAATCGGGAGAACACTGAAGCTTTCTTT. Its protein product is CASSPSNRENTEAFF.

Only one count was recorded for this clone. The V and J genes are TRBV4-1 and TRBJ2-1, with D perhaps matching TRBD1 (6 bases). The germline V gene has CDR1 MGHRA and CDR2 YSYEKL. V was cut by 4 bases and J by 2 bases, with 15 bases left in between. The CDR3 extends over 16 amino acids. The CDR3 nucleotides are TGCGCCAGCAGCCCCCTGGACAGTGGCACCTACAATGAGCAGTTCTTC. Translating gives CASSPLDSGTYNEQFF.

The V and J genes are TRBV5-1 and TRBJ2-3, with 7 bases aligning to TRBD2. In germline, CDR1 is SGHRS, CDR2 YFSETQ. The trim removed 0 bases at V and 6 bases at J, leaving 4 bases unmatched. This CDR3 spans 14 amino acids. The CDR3 reads CASSLGIAGDTQYF. CDR3 coding DNA: TGCGCCAGCAGCTTGGGGATAGCGGGTGATACGCAGTATTTT.

The chain recombines TRBV6-2 or TRBV6-3 with TRBJ2-1; 7 bases are a match to TRBD2. V shed 2 bases, J shed 4 bases, and the junction held 11 bases outside the gene matches. The CDR3 covers 17 residues. Germline loops: CDR1 MNHEY, CDR2 SVGEGT. CDR3 loop: CASSYGGLPKHYNEQFF. CDR3 in DNA: TGTGCCAGCAGTTACGGGGGACTACCAAAACATTACAATGAGCAGTTCTTC.

This chain joins TRBV27 and TRBJ1-2; 11 nucleotides align to TRBD1. Germline CDR1 and CDR2: MNHEY and SMNVEV (reference sequence). The CDR3 is made up of 17 amino acids. The V segment lost 0 bases and the J segment 7 bases; nucleotides outside the gene matches: 10. CDR3 protein: CASSLSRTGGLRSGYTF. CDR3 DNA sequence: TGTGCCAGCAGTTTATCGCGGACAGGGGGCCTAAGGTCTGGCTACACCTTC.